A selection of T cell receptor beta chains follows, all from one sample in a study of CD8 T cells in ankylosing spondylitis. Each CDR3 protein is one row after TCRdb ran MiXCR on the 5' RACE reads. The data hold under 950,000 distinct CDR3 sequences, with about 20% observed a single time. Sequences were obtained from blood, either unsorted or a sorted T cell fraction (not recorded which). The receptors stem from a male donor with ankylosing spondylitis. The CDR3 runs from the conserved cysteine through the conserved F or W. Fields, in order: J gene, clone size, V gene, D gene, CDR3 DNA, CDR3 protein. The D gene is left open where the match is weak. Size is stated for part of the rows, as once, few or many counts, or as a class when the clone is expanded.

J gene: TRBJ1-1; clone size: few; V gene: TRBV20-1; D gene: -; CDR3 DNA: TGCAGTGCTAGCGGGGAATTGAACACTGAAGCTTTCTTT; CDR3 protein: CSASGELNTEAFF
J gene: TRBJ2-1; clone size: -; V gene: TRBV5-1; D gene: TRBD2; CDR3 DNA: TGCGCCAGCAGCGACAGCGGGACTAGTCGCTACAATGAGCAGTTCTTC; CDR3 protein: CASSDSGTSRYNEQFF
J gene: TRBJ2-7; clone size: once; V gene: TRBV29-1; D gene: -; CDR3 DNA: TGCAGCGTCGATGGAGGGGTTATCAGTCCCGAGCAGTACTTC; CDR3 protein: CSVDGGVISPEQYF
J gene: TRBJ2-1; clone size: few; V gene: TRBV12-3/TRBV12-4; D gene: -; CDR3 DNA: TGTGCCAGCAGTTTAGTCATAAACAATGAGCAGTTCTTC; CDR3 protein: CASSLVINNEQFF
J gene: TRBJ1-1; clone size: few; V gene: TRBV9; D gene: TRBD1; CDR3 DNA: TGTGCCAGCAGCGTAGGGGGGGGGACAGTTGAAGCTTTCTTT; CDR3 protein: CASSVGGGTVEAFF
J gene: TRBJ1-2; clone size: few; V gene: TRBV6-2/TRBV6-3; D gene: -; CDR3 DNA: TGTGCCAGTGAGGACGGGCGACTTAACTATGGCTACACCTTC; CDR3 protein: CASEDGRLNYGYTF
J gene: TRBJ2-5; clone size: -; V gene: TRBV5-1; D gene: TRBD2; CDR3 DNA: TGCGCCAGCAGCTTGGAGGGGACTAGTGTAGCGGAGACCCAGTACTTC; CDR3 protein: CASSLEGTSVAETQYF
J gene: TRBJ2-7; clone size: -; V gene: TRBV20-1; D gene: TRBD2; CDR3 DNA: TGCAGTGCCGCCCCGGGAGGGGACGAGCAGTACTTC; CDR3 protein: CSAAPGGDEQYF
J gene: TRBJ2-7; clone size: -; V gene: TRBV9; D gene: -; CDR3 DNA: TGTGCCAGCAGCCCCCGGACAGTCCCGACCTACGAGCAGTACTTC; CDR3 protein: CASSPRTVPTYEQYF
J gene: TRBJ2-1; clone size: few; V gene: TRBV4-3; D gene: TRBD2; CDR3 DNA: TGCGCCAGCAGCCAAGGACTAGCGGGAGAGATCAATGAGCAGTTCTTC; CDR3 protein: CASSQGLAGEINEQFF
J gene: TRBJ2-1; clone size: -; V gene: TRBV10-3; D gene: -; CDR3 DNA: TGTGCCACGGGGCAGGGGGGTAATGAGCAGTTCTTC; CDR3 protein: CATGQGGNEQFF
J gene: TRBJ2-7; clone size: few; V gene: TRBV20-1; D gene: TRBD1; CDR3 DNA: TGCAGTGCTACTGGGACAGGGGCCGCCACAGTCTACGAGCAGTACTTC; CDR3 protein: CSATGTGAATVYEQYF
J gene: TRBJ2-7; clone size: -; V gene: TRBV24-1; D gene: -; CDR3 DNA: TGTGCCACCAGTGAATCGGGAGTCTCCTACGAGCAGTACTTC; CDR3 protein: CATSESGVSYEQYF
J gene: TRBJ1-1; clone size: few; V gene: TRBV27; D gene: -; CDR3 DNA: TGTGCCAGCAGTACCATCCCCGGGACAACGAACACTGAAGCTTTCTTT; CDR3 protein: CASSTIPGTTNTEAFF
J gene: TRBJ2-7; clone size: -; V gene: TRBV11-2; D gene: -; CDR3 DNA: TGTGCCAGCAGCTTAGGTAGGGGGGCCTACGAGCAGTACTTC; CDR3 protein: CASSLGRGAYEQYF
J gene: TRBJ1-5; clone size: -; V gene: TRBV12-3/TRBV12-4; D gene: -; CDR3 DNA: TGTGCCAGCAGTTTCGGGCAGCGCGATCAGCCCCAGCATTTT; CDR3 protein: CASSFGQRDQPQHF
J gene: TRBJ2-2; clone size: -; V gene: TRBV11-2; D gene: TRBD1; CDR3 DNA: TGTGCCAGCAGCCTAGGGACAGGGGGCCCGAGGGAGCTGTTTTTT; CDR3 protein: CASSLGTGGPRELFF
J gene: TRBJ1-2; clone size: once; V gene: TRBV6-5; D gene: TRBD1; CDR3 DNA: TGTGCCAGCAGTTACTCGGCAGGGGGGAACTATGGCTACACCTTC; CDR3 protein: CASSYSAGGNYGYTF
J gene: TRBJ2-3; clone size: few; V gene: TRBV28; D gene: -; CDR3 DNA: TGTGCCAGCAGCCGGGACATTTCCGATACGCAGTATTTT; CDR3 protein: CASSRDISDTQYF